The source of this TCR beta chain is a study of T-cell memory formation after mild COVID-19. Study overall: TCR clusters mostly belonged to single donors.

This clonotype has just a few counts. The antigen remains unidentified. TCRdb fed the 5' RACE reads into MiXCR, producing one record per CDR3 protein. The sample contains roughly 300,000 distinct CDR3 sequences, roughly 13% of which appear only once. Regarding the study as a whole: Among contracting clones, CD4+ were mainly CM/EM and CD8+ enriched in EMRA.

The CDR3 is 14 residues long. V dropped 5 bases and J dropped 6 bases, with 20 bases sitting between them. Per germline, CDR1 DFQATT and CDR2 SNEGSKA (reference sequence). The V and J genes are TRBV20-1 and TRBJ2-7; D might be TRBD2 (5 bases). This sequence originates from a young man who had mild COVID-19 (a few samples of this study predate the infection). Cell type and time point are not known. Specimen: PBMCs or a T cell subset sorted from them (not recorded which). The CDR3 spells CSAEGRRQLSEQYV. For the CDR3, the DNA is TGCAGTGCTGAGGGCCGAAGGCAGTTGAGCGAGCAGTACGTC.